This T cell receptor beta chain is from a study of spatial heterogeneity in lung cancer (dated by TCRdb to between 2018 and 2021). General notes on the study: Beta-chain transcripts were consistently detected in greater numbers than alpha-chain transcripts, which likely reflected higher beta-chain transcript abundance. In tumor regions, TCR transcript counts showed a strong correlation with a T cell transcriptional module score from matched bulk RNA-seq. Nonsynonymous mutation counts, determined by whole-exome sequencing of tumor tissue, were related to TCR repertoire features. In the raw uncorrected reads, each unique combination of TCR and UMI appeared on average more than ten times. Both alpha and beta chains were TCR-sequenced in fewer than 250 tumor regions, 64 matched nontumor lung samples and over 55 PBMC samples obtained at surgery. TCR alpha and beta repertoires were quantitatively compared across multiple tumor regions, matched nontumor lung and blood in non-small cell lung cancer.

Paper-wide results and their limitations: The tumor nonsynonymous mutation count correlated with the number of expanded intratumoral alpha and beta TCRs. Counts of ubiquitous and regional expanded TCRs were found to correlate with counts of ubiquitous and regional nonsynonymous mutations, respectively. Additional single-cell paired TCR alpha and beta sequencing was considered necessary to confirm, at a functional level, the hypothesis that regional TCRs recognize regional mutations. TCR-seq coverage of tumor T cells was estimated at only approximately 7% for alpha chains and about 13% for beta chains.

The CDR3 runs 15 residues from the cysteine to the phenylalanine. Only the CDR3 region is kept as DNA, spanning 45 bases read in frame from base 1. Based on the germline V gene (reference sequence), the CDR1 and CDR2 sequences are MNHNY and SVGAGI. Trimming removed 7 bases from V and 5 bases from J, leaving 17 bases between the germline ends. The library was produced with 5' RACE. The run used a NextSeq 500. In the TCR library protocol, a unique molecular identifier was attached to each TCR cDNA molecule so that PCR and sequencing errors could be corrected. The authors' analysis ran thus. Decombinator tools were used for TCR identification, UMI-based error correction and CDR3 extraction. TCRs above a frequency of 2 per 1,000, corresponding to the top 1% of the tumor frequency distribution, were defined as expanded. Expanded tumor TCRs were classed as regional if statistically deemed absent (corrected P<0.05) from at least one tumor region, otherwise ubiquitous. Each repertoire was subsampled 100 times to 5,000 TCRs, after which Renyi diversity was computed with the R vegan package. CDR3 similarity networks were built from amino acid triplet string-kernel similarity, connecting CDR3s with pairwise similarity above 0.82. The raw public reads went through TCRdb reprocessing: fastp at Q25, MiXCR clone calling, in-frame beta chains kept. Each entry is one CDR3 protein sequence, shown with its most common DNA and genes. TCRdb, not the original authors, processed these V and J calls. The sample records fewer than 4,000 distinct CDR3 sequences, under 15% of which are singletons. The top ten constitute approximately 22% of the sample.

By how much of the sample it makes up, this clonotype is medium-sized (0.01 to 0.1%). Its antigen is unknown. The input lacks base qualities; no much larger clone sits a single base away. As an off-target read in a library built for alpha chains, this beta chain has a frequency of little significance. What this sample's time point label stands for: sample taken at primary tumor resection. Donors were around 71 patients with early-stage, untreated non-small cell lung cancer from the lung TRACERx cohort. Without any cell sorting, TCR sequencing was performed on whole RNA extracted either from tumor and nontumor lung tissue or from cryopreserved PBMC samples. A patient was chosen for TCR sequencing only when enough RNA was available from at least two tumor regions. Before being selected, tumor and adjacent nontumor lung specimens were reviewed by a lung pathologist.

This TCR derives from a female donor with early-stage non-small cell lung cancer. The sequence is built from TRBV6-6 and TRBJ2-2; the D region is possibly TRBD1 or TRBD2, each matching across 7 bases. The sequenced sample was lung tumor tissue, obtained at surgery. The DNA sequence is as follows: TGTGCCAGCACCCAACGGCAGGGGGGGACCGGGGAGCTGTTTTTT. The encoded protein is CASTQRQGGTGELFF.